This T cell receptor (beta chain) was identified in a study of T cells in Graves' hyperthyroidism and ophthalmopathy. Exclusion of a patient resulted from uncontrolled infection, other autoimmune disease, pregnancy or lactation. Fresh 10 ml peripheral blood yielded PBMCs. The CDR3 is 15 residues long. J gave up 5 bases and V 5 bases, and 5 bases lay outside the gene matches. From RNA transcripts, TCR beta CDR3 regions were amplified. HTBI primers drove first-round RT-PCR of the TCR CDR3. Each CDR3 protein is one row after TCRdb ran MiXCR on the multiplex PCR reads. The profile covers hundreds of thousands of distinct CDR3 sequences, with approximately 14% appearing a single time and roughly 4.3% taken by the ten largest.

Specimen: blood. The TCR sequence derives from a woman between 35 and 50 years old with Graves' ophthalmopathy. The chain combines TRBV12-3 or TRBV12-4 with TRBJ1-6; 8 positions agree with TRBD1. CDR3 bases: TGTGCCAGCAGTCCCCGGGACAGGAATAATTCACCCCTCCACTTT. Translated: CASSPRDRNNSPLHF.